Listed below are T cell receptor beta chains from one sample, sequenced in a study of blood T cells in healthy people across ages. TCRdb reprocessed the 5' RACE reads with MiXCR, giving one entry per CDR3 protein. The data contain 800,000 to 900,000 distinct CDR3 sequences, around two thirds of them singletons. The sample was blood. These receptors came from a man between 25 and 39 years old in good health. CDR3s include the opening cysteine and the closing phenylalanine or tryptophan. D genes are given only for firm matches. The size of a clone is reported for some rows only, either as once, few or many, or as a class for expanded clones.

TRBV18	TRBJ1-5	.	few	TGTGCCAGCTCCTACCGGGGAGATCAGCCCCAGCATTTT	CASSYRGDQPQHF
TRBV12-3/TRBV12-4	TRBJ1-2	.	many	TGTGCCAGCAGTTCCCTCGGTGGTCTAGGGTATGGCTACACCTTC	CASSSLGGLGYGYTF
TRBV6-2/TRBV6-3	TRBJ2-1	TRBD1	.	TGTGCCAGCAGTTTCCTCTGGACAGGGCATAATCCGAATGAGCGGTTCTTC	CASSFLWTGHNPNERFF
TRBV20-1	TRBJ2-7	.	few	TGCAGTGCTAGCCTAGGGGTGAAGCAGTACTTC	CSASLGVKQYF
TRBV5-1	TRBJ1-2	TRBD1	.	TGCGCCAGCAGCCCCTCCGAGGACAGGGTTGGCTATGGCTACACCTTC	CASSPSEDRVGYGYTF
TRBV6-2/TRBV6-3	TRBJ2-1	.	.	TGTGCCAGCAGTTCAGACGTACACTCCTACAATGAGCAGTTCTTC	CASSSDVHSYNEQFF
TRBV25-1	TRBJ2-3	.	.	TGTGCCAGCAGTGGGTTCAGGGATACGCAGTATTTT	CASSGFRDTQYF
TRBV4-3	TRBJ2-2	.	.	TGCGCCAGCAGCCAAGACCCTACCGGGCTCGGCTTCGCCGGGGAGCTGTTTTTT	CASSQDPTGLGFAGELFF
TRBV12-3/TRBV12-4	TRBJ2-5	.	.	TGTGCCAGCAGGGGACTGCAAGAGACCCAGTACTTC	CASRGLQETQYF
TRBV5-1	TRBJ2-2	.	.	TGCGCCAGCAGCTTGGATACCGCCGGGGAGCTGTTTTTT	CASSLDTAGELFF
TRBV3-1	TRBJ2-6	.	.	TGTGCCAGCACCGTTACGAAGGGTGGGGCCAACGTCCTGACTTTC	CASTVTKGGANVLTF
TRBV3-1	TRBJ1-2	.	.	TGTGCCAGCAGCCAAAGAAGGCGGGGAGAAGGCTACACCTTC	CASSQRRRGEGYTF
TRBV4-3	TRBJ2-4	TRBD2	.	TGCGCCAGCAGCCAGACTAGCGGGGGGTACAAAAACATTCAGTACTTC	CASSQTSGGYKNIQYF
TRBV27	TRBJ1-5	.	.	TGTGCCAGCAGTTTAAATACGGTCGGTCAGCCCCAGCATTTT	CASSLNTVGQPQHF
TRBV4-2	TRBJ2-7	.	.	TGTGCCAGCAGCCATGATCAGGGCAGGGGTTACGAGCAGTACTTC	CASSHDQGRGYEQYF
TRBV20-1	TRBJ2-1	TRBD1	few	TGCAGTGCTAGATTTATGCGTGGGACAGGGGGTTTAGAAAGGTCCTACAATGAGCAGTTCTTC	CSARFMRGTGGLERSYNEQFF
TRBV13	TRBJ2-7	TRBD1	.	TGTGCCAGCAGTCGTCCCGGGACAGGGTACGAGCAGTACTTC	CASSRPGTGYEQYF
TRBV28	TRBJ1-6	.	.	TGTGCCAGCAGTCCACTCCCAAACAATTCACCCCTCCACTTT	CASSPLPNNSPLHF
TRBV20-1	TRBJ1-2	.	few	TGCAGTGTAATTAGTAGCTATGGCTACACCTTC	CSVISSYGYTF
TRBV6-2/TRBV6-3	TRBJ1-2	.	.	TGTGCCTGCGGAACCTATGGCTACACCTTC	CACGTYGYTF
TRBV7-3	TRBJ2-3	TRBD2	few	TGTGCCAGCAGCTTAACCCATAGCGGGGGGGCAGATACGCAGTATTTT	CASSLTHSGGADTQYF
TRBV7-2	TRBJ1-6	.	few	TGTGCCAGCAGCCTTCCCGCAGGGTGGGATTCACCCCTCCACTTT	CASSLPAGWDSPLHF
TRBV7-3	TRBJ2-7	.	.	TGTGCCAGCAGCTTAGGGCAGGCTGCAATCTACGAGCAGTACTTC	CASSLGQAAIYEQYF
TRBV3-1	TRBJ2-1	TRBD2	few	TGTGCCAGCAGCCAAGAACTAGCGGGGGGGCTGGGATCCTACAATGAGCAGTTCTTC	CASSQELAGGLGSYNEQFF
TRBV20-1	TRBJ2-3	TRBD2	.	TGCAGTGCTAGAGATGGGTCGGGGGGATATACGCAGTATTTT	CSARDGSGGYTQYF